The source of this TCR beta chain is a study of shared clonotypes between healthy human individuals (dated by TCRdb to about 2020). About the full investigation: The cohort included three men and a couple of women between 18 and 49 years of age. For each donor, CD4 naive and CD4 memory were each given three plates, CD8 naive was given two plates, and CD8 memory was given one plate. To estimate repertoire size and how much clonotype sharing occurs between individuals, the study deeply sequenced the blood TCR repertoires of roughly 5 healthy adults. To increase sequencing depth and limit assay-specific biases, TCR repertoire library preparation and sequencing were carried out by different laboratories using diverse techniques. Between about 0.9 and 9 billion PBMCs per donor were obtained by leukapheresis.

The germline V gene (reference sequence) yields MNHEY for CDR1 and SMNVEV for CDR2. V loses 2 bases of germline sequence and J loses 3 bases, and the interval between the two ends is 9 bases. Inclusive of the bounding cysteine and phenylalanine, the CDR3 is 14 residues long. Just the 42-base CDR3 DNA is kept, in frame starting at base 1. Broad study findings and their caveats: Sharing across several donors was observed for 4.5% to 6.5% of naive CD4, about 3.2% of naive CD8, about 2.3% of memory CD4, and around 0.4% of memory CD8 clonotypes. The small number of donors limited the genetic and exposure-history diversity represented. Rarefaction of sorted-subset datasets indicated incomplete sequencing despite the large sequencing depth. Pairwise subsampling led to the expectation that sequencing depth would affect the degree of clonotype sharing among donors. Compared with non-shared clonotypes, the clonotypes found in all four sorted-subset donors had higher generation probabilities. Naive subsets generally had larger estimated clonotype richness than memory subsets. Sampling was limited to blood, and TCR repertoires in tissue likely differ from TCR repertoires in blood.

Using the deep immunoSEQ assay, TCR CDR3 regions were amplified from genomic DNA by multiplex PCR. For each cell subset, the extracted genomic DNA was distributed evenly across all wells of several immunoSEQ 96-well plates, and each plate served as one replicate. Each replicate PCR for sorted subsets received about 220 ng genomic DNA, equal to tens of thousands of T cell genomes. Purified libraries were quantified with a Qubit 3.0 fluorometer, sized on a Bioanalyzer 2100, and re-quantified with the KAPA Library Quantification kit. A separate single-read 150-cycle Illumina NextSeq 550 flow cell was used to sequence each immunoSEQ 96-well plate. The study's processing was this. The immunoSEQ output contained only junctional sequences without quality scores, so filtering could not match that applied to full-length reads. Sequences were annotated with PyIR, a Python wrapper for IgBLAST v1.9, using IMGT germline references to assign V/J genes and CDR3. Reads with weak V/J assignments (E-value above 1e-6), missing CDR3, stop codons, out-of-frame junctions, or ambiguous translated residues were removed. A V3J clonotype was defined by an identical inferred V gene, J gene, and CDR3 amino acid sequence. Percentage overlap between repertoires was computed as shared unique clonotypes divided by the size of the smaller repertoire. Repertoire richness was assessed with RTK rarefaction, the Chao1 estimator, and Recon v2.1 estimates of unobserved clonotypes. Generation probabilities for all TCRbeta clonotypes obtained by the gDNA method from a handful of donors were computed using OLGA. In TCRdb, the immuneACCESS table is reduced to in-frame sequences with V and J assigned. These tables do not hold every clone; where another copy was compared, an unresolved V gene accounts for under half, and the others remain unexplained. V, J and clone size were drawn from that table, and D and trimming were deduced from the DNA. The sample table records hundreds of thousands of clones; roughly 95% of these occur just once. The ten largest make up approximately 0.11% of the sample.

A word on this clone: Its antigen specificity is not known. Base qualities were left out, and no much larger clone turns up one base away.

For the CD8 naive samples, CD45RO-negative cells were positively selected for CCR7, yielding a CD45RA+CCR7+ population from which TemRA cells were excluded. The donors were healthy, HIV-negative adults with no recently reported acute infections or vaccinations. Every donor was a Caucasian adult living in Nashville, Tennessee, USA. Blood was obtained by leukapheresis, after which PBMCs were separated by Ficoll-Histopaque density gradient centrifugation and cryopreserved in liquid nitrogen vapor phase. Analytical flow cytometry was used to check the purity and quantity of every magnetically sorted T cell population. Genomic DNA was isolated from every sorted fraction and measured by UV absorbance on a Nanodrop 2000c.

This clonotype was obtained from a woman aged 30 to 39 in good health. Sequencing used naive CD8+ T cells sorted from blood. The cell subset or site label on this specimen signifies: CD45RA+CCR7+. The sequence joins TRBV27 to TRBJ2-3; the D gene may be TRBD1 or TRBD2, since each aligns over 7 bases. This receptor carries the CDR3 CASSLQGGTDTQYF. The DNA is as follows: TGTGCCAGCAGTTTACAGGGGGGGACAGATACGCAGTATTTT.